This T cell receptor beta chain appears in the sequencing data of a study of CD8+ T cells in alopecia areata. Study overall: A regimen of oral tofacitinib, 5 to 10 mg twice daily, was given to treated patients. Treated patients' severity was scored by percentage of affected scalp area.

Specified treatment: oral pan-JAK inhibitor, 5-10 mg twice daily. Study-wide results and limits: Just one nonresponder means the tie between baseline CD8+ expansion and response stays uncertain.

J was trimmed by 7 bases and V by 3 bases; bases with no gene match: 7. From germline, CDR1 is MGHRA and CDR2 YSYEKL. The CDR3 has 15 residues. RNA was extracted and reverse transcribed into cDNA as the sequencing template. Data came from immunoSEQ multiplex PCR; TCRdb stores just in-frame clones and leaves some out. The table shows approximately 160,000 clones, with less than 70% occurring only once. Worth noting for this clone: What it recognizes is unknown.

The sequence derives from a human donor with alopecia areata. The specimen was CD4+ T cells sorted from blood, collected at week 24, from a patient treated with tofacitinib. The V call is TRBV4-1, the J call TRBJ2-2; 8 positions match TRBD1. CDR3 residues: CASSQAGGMVGELFF. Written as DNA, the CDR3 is TGCGCCAGCAGCCAGGCAGGGGGCATGGTCGGGGAGCTGTTTTTT.